This record covers a single T cell receptor beta chain. Germline CDR1 is SGHAT and CDR2 is FQNNGV. The V gene lost 4 bases and the J gene lost 8 bases, with 11 bases spanning the gap. The CDR3 runs 12 residues. Here immunoSEQ multiplex PCR was the method, and the copy in TCRdb shows in-frame clones only, minus some. The table includes about 220,000 clones, around 94% detected once. The entry originates in a study of control samples from healthy donors and cancer patients. What was sequenced was blood. The chain links TRBV11-2 to TRBJ1-2; D gene uncertain. This sequence originates from a man aged 50-59 years in good health. CDR3 bases: TGTGCCAGCAGCTCGAATGGGGAGGGCTACACCTTC. Protein: CASSSNGEGYTF.